One sample yielded the 23 T cell receptor beta chains listed below, sequenced in a study of breast tumors, draining lymph nodes, adjacent tissues. MiXCR, applied by TCRdb to the multiplex PCR reads, yields one record per CDR3 protein. The top ten clones hold about 4.3% of a sample with 150,000 to 250,000 distinct CDR3 sequences, approximately 31% of them seen once. Axillary draining lymph nodes of breast cancer patients supplied the node samples. The source material was axillary lymph node tissue. The origin of the receptors is a female donor with breast cancer. Some clones in this sample may be carry-over from other donors' samples.

The V and J genes are TRBV5-1 and TRBJ1-1; 9 nucleotides line up with TRBD1. The CDR3 is 12 amino acids. V was pared by 3 bases and J by 8 bases, with 2 bases of the junction left unmatched. Germline-derived CDR1 and CDR2 are SGHRS and YFSETQ. CDR3 nucleotides: TGCGCCAGCAGCTCCGGGACAGGGGAAGCTTTCTTT. Encoded protein: CASSSGTGEAFF.

As to this clonotype: A junction boundary mismatches the germline segment, possibly from a read error. The chain recombines TRBV10-2 with TRBJ2-2, with TRBD2 identical over 10 bases. CDR1 is WSHSY and CDR2 is SAAADI in the germline V gene. This CDR3 spans 16 amino acids. CDR3 bases: TGCGCCAGCAGGGACGGACTAGCGGCGAACACCGGGGAGCTGTCTTGG. This codes for CASRDGLAANTGELSW.

Ten or more counts support this clonotype. This chain joins TRBV2 and TRBJ1-4; no clear D gene. Trimming cost V 1 base and J 7 bases, with 10 bases left between them. Germline CDR1 is SNHLY and CDR2 is FYNNEI. The CDR3 totals 14 residues. For the CDR3, the DNA is TGTGCCAGCAGTGAAGGGACTGGAGCTGAAAAACTGTTTTTT. This sequence encodes CASSEGTGAEKLFF.

This clonotype has more than one count but fewer than ten. A much larger clone differs by one base, so this may be a read error. This rearrangement joins TRBV6-1 to TRBJ1-6; D possibly corresponds to TRBD1 (6 bases). V was pared by 5 bases and J by 7 bases, with 12 bases between. The CDR3 has 14 amino acids. Germline CDR1 is MNHNS and CDR2 is SASEGT. The CDR3 region is CASSRYTGNSPLHF. The DNA for the CDR3 is TGTGCCAGCAGTCGATACACAGGGAATTCACCCCTCCACTTT.

As regards this clonotype: A single base separates this from a much larger clone, so it may be a read error. This chain joins TRBV6-6 and TRBJ2-3, with D perhaps assigned TRBD1 or TRBD2 (5 bases each). The CDR3 is 14 residues long. V dropped 5 bases and J dropped 0 bases, with 9 bases sitting between them. Germline V gives CDR1 MNHNY, CDR2 SVGAGI (reference sequence). The CDR3 DNA reads as TGTGCCAGCAGTCACCGGGACAGCACAGATACGCAGTATTTT. It yields the protein CASSHRDSTDTQYF.

This clonotype was recorded many times. The chain combines TRBV7-2 with TRBJ1-5, with unresolved D. V was clipped by 5 bases and J by 5 bases, with 16 bases between them. CDR1 SGHTA and CDR2 FQGNSA come from the germline V gene. CDR3 length: 15 residues. The DNA for the CDR3 is TGTGCCAGCAGCCCACCCTCGTCAAGGGATCAGCCCCAGCATTTT. It is translated as CASSPPSSRDQPQHF.

There are a few counts of this clonotype. A much larger clone sits a single nucleotide away, making a read error possible. For the CDR3, the DNA is TGCAGTGCTAGACATCCGGGGTCCTGCGAGCAGTACTTC. Amino acids: CSARHPGSCEQYF. The chain employs TRBV20-1 and TRBJ2-7, with a tentative D call TRBD2 (5 bases). Per the germline V gene, CDR1 is DFQATT and CDR2 is SNEGSKA (reference sequence). The CDR3 loop spans 13 amino acids.

This clonotype was seen many times. The V gene is TRBV7-2, the J gene TRBJ1-1; D is unresolved. This CDR3 has 13 amino acids. Trimming stripped 1 base from V and 0 bases from J, with 3 bases between. Germline-derived CDR1 and CDR2 are SGHTA and FQGNSA. The CDR3 bases are TGTGCCAGCAGCTTAGATTTGAACACTGAAGCTTTCTTT. Its translation is CASSLDLNTEAFF.

The genes are TRBV12-3 or TRBV12-4 and TRBJ2-1; D assignment may be TRBD1 or TRBD2 (5 bases each). CDR3 length equals 15 residues. Trimming stripped 6 bases from V and 5 bases from J, with 17 bases between. In DNA, the CDR3 is TGTGCCAGCAGACCCGTGGGGACCCACAACAATGAGCAGTTCTTC. The encoded protein is CASRPVGTHNNEQFF.

J is TRBJ2-1 and V is TRBV6-6, with D unclear. The CDR3 is 15 amino acids. Germline-derived CDR1 and CDR2 are MNHNY and SVGAGI (reference sequence). V was clipped by 6 bases and J by 4 bases, with 16 bases between them. For the CDR3, the DNA is TGTGCCAGCAGCCGGCTCGTCTCGGGTTACAATGAGCAGTTCTTC. Encoded protein: CASSRLVSGYNEQFF.

This clonotype was observed a few times. It may be a read error: a sequence one base away is much more abundant. The chain has TRBV5-1 and TRBJ2-1; no clear D. The CDR3 length is 12 residues. From germline, CDR1 is SGHRS and CDR2 YFSETQ. CDR3 coding DNA: TGCGCCAGCAGCTCAAGACTGGGTGAGCACTTCTTC. Its translation is CASSSRLGEHFF.

This clonotype was recorded many times. The CDR3 sequence is CSAREGGAVNYEQYF. In DNA form, the CDR3 reads TGCAGTGCTAGAGAAGGGGGGGCAGTTAATTACGAGCAGTACTTC. J is TRBJ2-7 and V is TRBV20-1; D may be TRBD2 (7 bases). Germline CDR1 is DFQATT and CDR2 is SNEGSKA (reference sequence). Trimming shortened V by 0 bases and J by 4 bases, and 16 bases separated the two germline ends. The CDR3 has 15 residues.

The genes are TRBV12-3 or TRBV12-4 and TRBJ1-4; D gene unclear. The CDR3 consists of 15 residues. V lost 1 base and J 4 bases, leaving 10 bases between the germline ends. CDR3 in amino acids: CASSLGSSDNEKLFF. The CDR3 DNA reads TGTGCCAGCAGTTTAGGGTCTTCGGATAATGAAAAACTGTTTTTT.

This clonotype was seen at least ten times. The chain uses TRBV18 and TRBJ2-3; the D gene is possibly TRBD1 (6 bases). V was shortened by 6 bases and J by 4 bases, with 17 bases between the two germline ends. The CDR3 runs to 15 residues. Germline CDR1 and CDR2: KGHSH and LQKENI. DNA for the CDR3: TGTGCCAGCTCCCCGGGACACTTAGACGCAGATACGCAGTATTTT. Encoded protein: CASSPGHLDADTQYF.

This clonotype was seen repeatedly, ten times or more. This chain uses TRBV4-3 with TRBJ2-7; D is undetermined. The CDR3 length is 15 residues. Trimming took 1 base from V and 0 from J, leaving 10 bases between them. From germline, CDR1 is LGHNA and CDR2 YSLEER. In DNA form, the CDR3 reads TGCGCCAGCAGCCAAGTACTGGTTAGCTCCTACGAGCAGTACTTC. Encoded protein: CASSQVLVSSYEQYF.

This clonotype appeared many times. This rearrangement joins TRBV20-1 to TRBJ1-5, with 7 bases fitting TRBD1. This CDR3 has 15 residues. In germline, CDR1 is DFQATT, CDR2 SNEGSKA (reference sequence). V shed 2 bases and J 3 bases; nucleotides not matched to a gene: 7. The CDR3 here is CSARKTGADNQPQHF. The CDR3 coding sequence is TGCAGTGCTAGAAAAACAGGGGCGGACAATCAGCCCCAGCATTTT.

The CDR3 here is CSARDVTSGGNQPQHF. CDR3 nucleotide sequence: TGCAGTGCTAGAGATGTCACTAGCGGGGGCAATCAGCCCCAGCATTTT. J is TRBJ1-5 and V is TRBV20-1; D remains unclear. Trimming shortened V by 0 bases and J by 2 bases, and 14 bases separated the two germline ends. Germline CDR1 and CDR2: DFQATT and SNEGSKA (reference sequence). This CDR3 has 16 amino acids.

This clonotype was found a few times. V gene TRBV10-1 combines with J gene TRBJ2-7; D remains ambiguous. CDR1 is WNHNN, CDR2 SYGVQD, per germline (reference sequence). V lost 2 bases to trimming and J lost 6 bases, with 14 bases between them. The CDR3 sequence is 14 residues long. The CDR3 sequence is CASSEGSRRGEQYF. CDR3 in DNA: TGCGCCAGCAGTGAGGGATCCCGTCGAGGCGAGCAGTACTTC.

There are a few counts of this clonotype. This chain joins TRBV6-6 and TRBJ1-4, with D tentatively TRBD1 (5 bases). Germline V CDR1 and CDR2: MNHNY, SVGAGI (reference sequence). Trimming stripped 6 bases from V and 3 bases from J, with 14 bases between. The CDR3 totals 15 residues. DNA for the CDR3: TGTGCCAGCAGACACGGGGGAGCGGCTAATGAAAAACTGTTTTTT. Its protein product is CASRHGGAANEKLFF.

This clonotype was recorded many times. The V and J genes are TRBV14 and TRBJ1-4; a possible D gene is TRBD1 (5 bases). CDR1 is SGHDN, CDR2 FVKESK, per germline. The CDR3 loop spans 16 amino acids. Trimming removed 4 bases at V and 6 bases at J, with 18 bases between. In DNA form, the CDR3 reads TGTGCCAGCAGCCGACAAAGACGGGGGAACTATGAAAAACTGTTTTTT. It specifies CASSRQRRGNYEKLFF.

This clonotype came up many times. The chain combines TRBV7-6 with TRBJ2-3; D gene unclear. Germline CDR1 is SGHVS and CDR2 is FNYEAQ. V was clipped by 4 bases and J by 2 bases, with 7 bases between them. This CDR3 spans 13 amino acids. CDR3 bases: TGTGCCAGCAGCTGGAAGGACACAGATACGCAGTATTTT. Translation: CASSWKDTDTQYF.

This clonotype was counted at least ten times. This chain links TRBV29-1 with TRBJ2-1; unclear D gene. Trimming removed 5 bases from V and 5 bases from J, with 31 bases in between. This CDR3 is 19 amino acids long. Germline CDR1 SQVTM, CDR2 ANQGSEA. CDR3 amino acids: CSVLPYVTLELLSHNEQFF. The CDR3 DNA is TGCAGCGTTTTGCCCTATGTCACGTTGGAGTTACTCTCGCACAATGAGCAGTTCTTC.

In its sample, this clonotype was seen many times. CDR3 in amino acids: CASSVGSALQSFGSYEQYF. CDR3 in DNA: TGTGCCAGCAGCGTAGGGTCCGCACTCCAATCGTTCGGATCCTACGAGCAGTACTTC. The chain uses TRBV9 and TRBJ2-7; no firm D call. Germline V gene sequence: CDR1 SGDLS, CDR2 YYNGEE. The CDR3 loop spans 19 amino acids. The V end was cut by 0 bases, the J end by 1 base, with 23 bases between.